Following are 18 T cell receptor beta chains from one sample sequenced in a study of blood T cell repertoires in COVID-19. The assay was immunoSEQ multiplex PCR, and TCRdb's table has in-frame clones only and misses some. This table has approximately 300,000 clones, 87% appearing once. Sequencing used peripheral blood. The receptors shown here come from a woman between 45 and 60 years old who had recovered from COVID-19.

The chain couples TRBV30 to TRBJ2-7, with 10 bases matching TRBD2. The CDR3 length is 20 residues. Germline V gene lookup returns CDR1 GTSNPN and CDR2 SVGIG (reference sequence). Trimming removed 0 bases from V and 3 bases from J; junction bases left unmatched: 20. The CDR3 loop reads CAWSVIHRTSGRPSNYEQYF. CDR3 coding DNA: TGTGCCTGGAGTGTGATCCATAGGACTAGCGGCCGACCTTCAAACTACGAGCAGTACTTC.

The CDR3, as DNA: TGTGCCAGCTCACCACCGATTAGCGGTGAAGCTTTCTTT. It codes for CASSPPISGEAFF. The gene calls are TRBV18 and TRBJ1-1; no definite D call. The CDR3 is made up of 13 amino acids. From germline, CDR1 is KGHSH and CDR2 LQKENI. V was pared by 0 bases and J by 7 bases, with 9 bases between.

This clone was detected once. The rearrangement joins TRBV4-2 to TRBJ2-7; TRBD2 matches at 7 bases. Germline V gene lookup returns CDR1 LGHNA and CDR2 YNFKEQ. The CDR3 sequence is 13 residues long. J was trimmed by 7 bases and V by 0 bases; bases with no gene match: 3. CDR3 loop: CASSQDPSGEQYF. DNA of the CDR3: TGTGCCAGCAGCCAAGATCCTAGCGGTGAGCAGTACTTC.

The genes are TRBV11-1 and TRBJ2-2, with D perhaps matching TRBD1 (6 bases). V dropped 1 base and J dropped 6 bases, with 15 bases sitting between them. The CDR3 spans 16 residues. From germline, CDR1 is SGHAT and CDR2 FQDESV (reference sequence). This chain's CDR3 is CASSLVTGSEAGELFF. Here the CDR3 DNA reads TGTGCCAGCAGCTTAGTTACAGGGTCAGAGGCCGGGGAGCTGTTTTTT. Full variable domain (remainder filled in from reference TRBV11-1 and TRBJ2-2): EAEVAQSPRYKITEKSQAVAFWCDPISGHATLYWYRQILGQGPELLVQFQDESVVDDSQLPKDRFSAERLKGVDSTLKIQPAELGDSAMYLCASSLVTGSEAGELFFGEGSRLTVL.

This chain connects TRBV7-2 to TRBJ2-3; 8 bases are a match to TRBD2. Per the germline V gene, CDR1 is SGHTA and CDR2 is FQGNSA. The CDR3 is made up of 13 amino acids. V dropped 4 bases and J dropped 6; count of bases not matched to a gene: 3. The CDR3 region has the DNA TGTGCCAGCAGCTACGGGGGGGCCGATACGCAGTATTTT. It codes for CASSYGGADTQYF.

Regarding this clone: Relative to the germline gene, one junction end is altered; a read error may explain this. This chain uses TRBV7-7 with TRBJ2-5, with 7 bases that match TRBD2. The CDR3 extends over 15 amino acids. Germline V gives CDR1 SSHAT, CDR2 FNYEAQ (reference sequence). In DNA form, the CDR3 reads TGTGCTAGCAGCTTAGGGGCTAGCGGTCAAGAGACCCAGTACTTC. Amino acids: CASSLGASGQETQYF.

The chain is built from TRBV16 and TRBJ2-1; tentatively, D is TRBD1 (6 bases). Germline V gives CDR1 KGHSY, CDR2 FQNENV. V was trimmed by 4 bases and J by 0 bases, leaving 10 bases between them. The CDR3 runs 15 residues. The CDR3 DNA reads TGTGCCAGCAGCCTTACAGGGAACTCCTACAATGAGCAGTTCTTC. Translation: CASSLTGNSYNEQFF.

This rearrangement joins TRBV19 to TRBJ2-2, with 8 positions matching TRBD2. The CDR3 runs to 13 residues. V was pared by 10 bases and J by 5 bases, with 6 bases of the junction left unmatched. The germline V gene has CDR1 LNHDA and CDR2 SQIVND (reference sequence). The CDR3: CATRTSWTGELFF. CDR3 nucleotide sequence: TGTGCCACCCGGACTAGCTGGACCGGGGAGCTGTTTTTT.

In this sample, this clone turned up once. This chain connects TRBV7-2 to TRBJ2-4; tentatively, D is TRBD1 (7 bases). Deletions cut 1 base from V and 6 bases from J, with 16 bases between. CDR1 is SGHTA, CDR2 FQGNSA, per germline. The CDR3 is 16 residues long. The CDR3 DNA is TGTGCCAGCAGCTTAGATCGAGCAGGGGGGAGAAACATTCAGTACTTC. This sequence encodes CASSLDRAGGRNIQYF.

The CDR3 sequence is CASSPWTTQGEKLFF. The CDR3 coding sequence is TGTGCCAGCAGTCCCTGGACAACACAGGGTGAAAAACTGTTTTTT. V and J are TRBV27 and TRBJ1-4; the D gene is possibly TRBD1 (6 bases). Looked up from germline, CDR1 is MNHEY and CDR2 is SMNVEV (reference sequence). The CDR3 is 15 amino acids. Between the trimmed V and J ends, which lost 5 bases and 7 bases, there was a span of 17 bases.

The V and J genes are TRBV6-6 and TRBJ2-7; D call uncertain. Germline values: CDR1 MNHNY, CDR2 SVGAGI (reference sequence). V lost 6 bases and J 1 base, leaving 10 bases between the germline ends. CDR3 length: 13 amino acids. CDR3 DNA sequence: TGTGCCAGCAGCCAGGCCCTGTCCTACGAGCAGTACTTC. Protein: CASSQALSYEQYF.

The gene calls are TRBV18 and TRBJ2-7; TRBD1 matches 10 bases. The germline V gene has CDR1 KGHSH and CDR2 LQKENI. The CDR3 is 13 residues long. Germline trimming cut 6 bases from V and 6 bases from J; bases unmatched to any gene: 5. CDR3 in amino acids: CASSLDRGSEQYF. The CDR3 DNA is TGTGCCAGCTCCCTGGACAGGGGGTCCGAGCAGTACTTC. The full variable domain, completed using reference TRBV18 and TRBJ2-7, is NAGVMQNPRHLVRRRGQEARLRCSPMKGHSHVYWYRQLPEEGLKFMVYLQKENIIDESGMPKERFSAEFPKEGPSILRIQQVVRGDSAAYFCASSLDRGSEQYFGPGTRLTVT.

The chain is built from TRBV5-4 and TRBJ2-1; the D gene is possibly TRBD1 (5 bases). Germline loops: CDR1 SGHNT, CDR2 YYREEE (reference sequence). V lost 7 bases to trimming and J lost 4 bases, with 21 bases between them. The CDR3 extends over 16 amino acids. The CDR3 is CASSKSGPSLYNEQFF. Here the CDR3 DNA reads TGTGCCAGCTCGAAATCAGGGCCAAGTCTTTACAATGAGCAGTTCTTC.

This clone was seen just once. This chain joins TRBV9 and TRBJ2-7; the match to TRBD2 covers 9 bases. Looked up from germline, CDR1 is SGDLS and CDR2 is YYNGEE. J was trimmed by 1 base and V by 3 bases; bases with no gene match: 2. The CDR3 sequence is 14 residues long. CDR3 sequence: CASSGTSASYEQYF. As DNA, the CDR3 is TGTGCCAGCAGCGGGACTAGCGCGTCCTACGAGCAGTACTTC.

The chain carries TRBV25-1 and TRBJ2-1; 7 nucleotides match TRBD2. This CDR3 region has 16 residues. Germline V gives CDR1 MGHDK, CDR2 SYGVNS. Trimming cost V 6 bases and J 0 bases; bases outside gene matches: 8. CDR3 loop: CASSTLGGSSYNEQFF. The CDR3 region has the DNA TGTGCCAGCAGCACCCTGGGGGGGTCCTCCTACAATGAGCAGTTCTTC.

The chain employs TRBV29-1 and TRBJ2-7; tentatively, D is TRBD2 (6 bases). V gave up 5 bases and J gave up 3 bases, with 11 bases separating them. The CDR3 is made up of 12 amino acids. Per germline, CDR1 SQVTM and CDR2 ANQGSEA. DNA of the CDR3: TGCAGCGTTTATAGCGGCAGCTACGAGCAGTACTTC. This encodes CSVYSGSYEQYF.

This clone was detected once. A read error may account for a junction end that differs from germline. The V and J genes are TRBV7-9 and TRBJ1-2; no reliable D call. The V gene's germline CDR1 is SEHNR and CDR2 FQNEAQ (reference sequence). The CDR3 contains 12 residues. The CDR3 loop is CASSLESREVHF. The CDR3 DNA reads TGTGCCAGCAGCTTAGAATCCCGGGAGGTCCATTTC.

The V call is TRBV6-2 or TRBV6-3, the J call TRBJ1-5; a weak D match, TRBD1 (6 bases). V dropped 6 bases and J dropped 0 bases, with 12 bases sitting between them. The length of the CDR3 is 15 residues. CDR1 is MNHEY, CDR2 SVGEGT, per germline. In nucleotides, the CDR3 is TGTGCCAGCAGCACAGGGTCCTATAGCAATCAGCCCCAGCATTTT. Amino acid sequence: CASSTGSYSNQPQHF.